This T cell receptor (beta chain) was recovered during a study of blood T cell dynamics during melanoma immunotherapy. The table came from immunoSEQ multiplex PCR; TCRdb's copy has only in-frame clones and leaves some out. The profile shows about 7,300 clones, roughly 80% of them singletons. This CDR3 spans 15 amino acids. Trimming cost V 5 bases and J 5 bases; bases outside gene matches: 8. Germline CDR1 reads SGHRS; CDR2 reads YFSETQ. A few counts support this clone. The sample's time point: week 3, after first cycle of checkpoint inhibitor. J is TRBJ2-3 and V is TRBV5-1, with 10 bases lining up with TRBD2. Specimen: blood, collected from a patient treated with checkpoint blockade. The clonotype was recovered from a human donor with melanoma. CDR3 region: CASSRAGGIGDTQYF. DNA of the CDR3: TGCGCCAGCAGTCGAGCGGGGGGGATTGGAGATACGCAGTATTTT.